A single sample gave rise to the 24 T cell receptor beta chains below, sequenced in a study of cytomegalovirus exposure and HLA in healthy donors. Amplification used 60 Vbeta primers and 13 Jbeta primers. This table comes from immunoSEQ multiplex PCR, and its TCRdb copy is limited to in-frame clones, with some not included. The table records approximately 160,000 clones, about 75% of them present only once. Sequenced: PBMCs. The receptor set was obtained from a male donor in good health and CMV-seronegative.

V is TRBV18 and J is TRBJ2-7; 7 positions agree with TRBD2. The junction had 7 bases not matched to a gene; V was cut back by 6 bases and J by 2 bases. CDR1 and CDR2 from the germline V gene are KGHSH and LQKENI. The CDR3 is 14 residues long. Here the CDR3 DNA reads TGTGCCAGCTCGCCTCTAGCGGAGGCCTACGAGCAGTACTTC. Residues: CASSPLAEAYEQYF.

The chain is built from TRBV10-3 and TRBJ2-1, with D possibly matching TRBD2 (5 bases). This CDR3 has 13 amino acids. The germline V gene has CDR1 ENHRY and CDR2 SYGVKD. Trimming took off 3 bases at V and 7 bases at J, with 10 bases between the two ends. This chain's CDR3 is CAISEVAQNEQFF. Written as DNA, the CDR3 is TGTGCCATCAGTGAAGTAGCGCAGAATGAGCAGTTCTTC.

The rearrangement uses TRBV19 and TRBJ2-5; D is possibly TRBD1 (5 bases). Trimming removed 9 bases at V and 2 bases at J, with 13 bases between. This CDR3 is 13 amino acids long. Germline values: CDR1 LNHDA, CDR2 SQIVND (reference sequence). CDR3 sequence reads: CASKTRGQETQYF. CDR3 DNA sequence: TGTGCCAGCAAAACAAGGGGACAAGAGACCCAGTACTTC.

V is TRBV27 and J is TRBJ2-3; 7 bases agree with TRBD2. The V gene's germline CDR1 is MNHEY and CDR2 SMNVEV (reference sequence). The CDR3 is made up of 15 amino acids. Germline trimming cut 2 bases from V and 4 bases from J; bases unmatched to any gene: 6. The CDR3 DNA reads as TGTGCCAGCAGTTTACAGCGGGGAGGGTCAGATACGCAGTATTTT. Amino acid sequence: CASSLQRGGSDTQYF.

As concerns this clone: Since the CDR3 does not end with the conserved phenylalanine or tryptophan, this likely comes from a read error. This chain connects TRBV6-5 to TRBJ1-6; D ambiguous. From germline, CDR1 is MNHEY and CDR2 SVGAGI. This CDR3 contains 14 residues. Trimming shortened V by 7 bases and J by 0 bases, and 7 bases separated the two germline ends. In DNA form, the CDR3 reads TGTGCCAGCACGAGGAGCTCCTATAATTCACCCCTCCACTTG. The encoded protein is CASTRSSYNSPLHL.

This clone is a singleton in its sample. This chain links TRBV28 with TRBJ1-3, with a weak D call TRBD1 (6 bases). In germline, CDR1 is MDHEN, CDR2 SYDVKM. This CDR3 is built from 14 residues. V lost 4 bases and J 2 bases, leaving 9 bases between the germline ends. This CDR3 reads CASSSGTTGNTIYF. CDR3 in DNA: TGTGCCAGCAGTTCCGGGACAACTGGAAACACCATATATTTT.

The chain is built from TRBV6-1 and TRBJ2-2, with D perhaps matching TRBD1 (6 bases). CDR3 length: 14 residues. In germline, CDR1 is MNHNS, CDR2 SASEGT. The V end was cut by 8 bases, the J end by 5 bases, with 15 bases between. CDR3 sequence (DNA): TGTGCCAGCGGAATAACAGGGTATACCGGGGAGCTGTTTTTT. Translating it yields CASGITGYTGELFF.

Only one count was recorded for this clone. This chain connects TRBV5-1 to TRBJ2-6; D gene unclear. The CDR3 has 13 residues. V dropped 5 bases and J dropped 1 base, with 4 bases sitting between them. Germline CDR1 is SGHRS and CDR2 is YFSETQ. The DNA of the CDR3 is TGCGCCAGCAGTATTTCTGGGGCCAACGTCCTGACTTTC. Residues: CASSISGANVLTF.

CDR3 region: CASTLQGWGNTEAFF. The DNA of the CDR3 is TGCGCCAGCACCTTACAGGGATGGGGGAACACTGAAGCTTTCTTT. This rearrangement joins TRBV5-1 to TRBJ1-1, with D possibly matching TRBD1 (6 bases). The germline V gene has CDR1 SGHRS and CDR2 YFSETQ. Trimming took off 6 bases at V and 1 base at J, with 16 bases between the two ends. This CDR3 has 15 residues.

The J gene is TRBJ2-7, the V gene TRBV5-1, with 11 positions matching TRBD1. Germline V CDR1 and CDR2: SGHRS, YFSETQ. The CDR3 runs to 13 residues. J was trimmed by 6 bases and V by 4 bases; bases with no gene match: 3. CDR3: CASSPGTGGEQYF. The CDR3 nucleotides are TGCGCCAGCAGCCCGGGGACAGGGGGCGAGCAGTACTTC. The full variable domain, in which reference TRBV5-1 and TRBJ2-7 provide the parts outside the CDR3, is KAGVTQTPRYLIKTRGQQVTLSCSPISGHRSVSWYQQTPGQGLQFLFEYFSETQRNKGNFPGRFSGRQFSNSRSEMNVSTLELGDSALYLCASSPGTGGEQYFGPGTRLTVT.

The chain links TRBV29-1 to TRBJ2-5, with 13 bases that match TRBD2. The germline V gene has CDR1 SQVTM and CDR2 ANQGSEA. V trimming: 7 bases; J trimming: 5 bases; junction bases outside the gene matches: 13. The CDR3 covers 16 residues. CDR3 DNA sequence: TGCAGCGCCAGCGGACTAGCGGGGGTGGGTTGGGAGACCCAGTACTTC. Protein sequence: CSASGLAGVGWETQYF.

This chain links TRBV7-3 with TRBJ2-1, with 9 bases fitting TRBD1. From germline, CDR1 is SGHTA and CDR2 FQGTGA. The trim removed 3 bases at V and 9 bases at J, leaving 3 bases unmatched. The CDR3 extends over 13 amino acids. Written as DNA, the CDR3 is TGTGCCAGCAGCTTGGACAGGGGAGGTGAGCAGTTCTTC. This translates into CASSLDRGGEQFF.

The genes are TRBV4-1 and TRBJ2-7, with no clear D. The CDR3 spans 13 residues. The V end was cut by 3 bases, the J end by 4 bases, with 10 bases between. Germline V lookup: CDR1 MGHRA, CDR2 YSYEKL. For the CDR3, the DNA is TGCGCCAGCAGCCAGGGCCTTAAATACGAGCAGTACTTC. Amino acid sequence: CASSQGLKYEQYF.

CDR3 region: CASSFGLAEGLAKNIQYF. CDR3 nucleotides: TGTGCCAGCTCATTCGGACTAGCGGAAGGACTAGCCAAAAACATTCAGTACTTC. V usage is TRBV18 and J usage is TRBJ2-4, with 10 bases fitting TRBD2. The V gene's germline CDR1 is KGHSH and CDR2 LQKENI. There are 18 residues in the CDR3. Trimming removed 5 bases from V and 0 bases from J; junction bases left unmatched: 10.

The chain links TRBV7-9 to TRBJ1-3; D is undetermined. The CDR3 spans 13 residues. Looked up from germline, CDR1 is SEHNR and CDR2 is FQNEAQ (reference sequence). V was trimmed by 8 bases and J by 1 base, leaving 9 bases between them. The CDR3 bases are TGTGCCAGCGCCGGGAGATCTGGAAACACCATATATTTT. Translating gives CASAGRSGNTIYF.

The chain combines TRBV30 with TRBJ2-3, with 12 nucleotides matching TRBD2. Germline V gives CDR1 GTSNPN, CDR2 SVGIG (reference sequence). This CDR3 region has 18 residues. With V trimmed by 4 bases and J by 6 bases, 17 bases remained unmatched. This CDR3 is CAWTPSGRARILSDTQYF. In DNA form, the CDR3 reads TGTGCCTGGACCCCTAGCGGGAGGGCCCGGATCTTGTCGGATACGCAGTATTTT.

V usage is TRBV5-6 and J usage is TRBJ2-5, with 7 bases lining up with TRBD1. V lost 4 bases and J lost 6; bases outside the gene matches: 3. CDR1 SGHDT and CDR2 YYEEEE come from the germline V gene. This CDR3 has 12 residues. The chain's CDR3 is CASSRGRKTQYF. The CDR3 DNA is TGTGCCAGCAGCAGGGGGCGGAAGACCCAGTACTTC.

The CDR3 sequence is CASSPDSYGYTF. DNA for the CDR3: TGTGCCAGCAGTCCGGACAGCTATGGCTACACCTTC. This sequence joins TRBV6-5 and TRBJ1-2; perhaps TRBD1 as D (6 bases). Trimming stripped 5 bases from V and 4 bases from J, with 8 bases between. This CDR3 has 12 residues. Germline CDR1 is MNHEY and CDR2 is SVGAGI.

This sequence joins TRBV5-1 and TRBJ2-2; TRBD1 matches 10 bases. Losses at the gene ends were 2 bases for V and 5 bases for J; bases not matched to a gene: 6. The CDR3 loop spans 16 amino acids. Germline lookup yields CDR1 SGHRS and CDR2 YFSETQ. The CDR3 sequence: CASSLSGTGVTGELFF. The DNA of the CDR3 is TGCGCCAGCAGCTTAAGCGGGACAGGGGTTACCGGGGAGCTGTTTTTT.

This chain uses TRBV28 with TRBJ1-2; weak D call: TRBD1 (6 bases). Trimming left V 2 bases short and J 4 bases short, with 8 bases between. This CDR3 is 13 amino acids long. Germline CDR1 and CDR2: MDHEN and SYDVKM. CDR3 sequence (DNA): TGTGCCAGCAGTTTAGAGACAGGCTATGGCTACACCTTC. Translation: CASSLETGYGYTF.

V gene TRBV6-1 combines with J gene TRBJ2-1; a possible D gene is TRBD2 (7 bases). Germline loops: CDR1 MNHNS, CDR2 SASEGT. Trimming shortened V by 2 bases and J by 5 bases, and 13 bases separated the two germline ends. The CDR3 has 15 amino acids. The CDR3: CASSEPGGAHNEQFF. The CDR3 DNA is TGTGCCAGCAGTGAACCGGGGGGCGCACACAATGAGCAGTTCTTC.

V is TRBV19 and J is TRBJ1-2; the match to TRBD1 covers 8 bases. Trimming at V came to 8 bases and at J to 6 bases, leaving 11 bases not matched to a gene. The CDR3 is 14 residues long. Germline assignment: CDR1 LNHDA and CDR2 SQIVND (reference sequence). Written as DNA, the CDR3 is TGTGCCAGTGTGGGGCAGGGGGCGCGGCATGGCTACACCTTC. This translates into CASVGQGARHGYTF.

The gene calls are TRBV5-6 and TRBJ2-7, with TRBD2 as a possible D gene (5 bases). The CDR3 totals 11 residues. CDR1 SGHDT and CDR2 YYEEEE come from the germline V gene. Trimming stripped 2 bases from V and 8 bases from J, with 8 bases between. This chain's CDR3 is CASSFGEKQYF. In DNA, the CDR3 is TGTGCCAGCAGCTTTGGGGAGAAGCAGTACTTC.

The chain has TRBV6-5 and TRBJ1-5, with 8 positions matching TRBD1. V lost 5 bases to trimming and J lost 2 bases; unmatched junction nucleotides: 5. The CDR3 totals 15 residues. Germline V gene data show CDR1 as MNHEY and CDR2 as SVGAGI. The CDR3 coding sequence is TGTGCCAGCAGTCCGGACAGGGCTGGCAATCAGCCCCAGCATTTT. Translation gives CASSPDRAGNQPQHF.